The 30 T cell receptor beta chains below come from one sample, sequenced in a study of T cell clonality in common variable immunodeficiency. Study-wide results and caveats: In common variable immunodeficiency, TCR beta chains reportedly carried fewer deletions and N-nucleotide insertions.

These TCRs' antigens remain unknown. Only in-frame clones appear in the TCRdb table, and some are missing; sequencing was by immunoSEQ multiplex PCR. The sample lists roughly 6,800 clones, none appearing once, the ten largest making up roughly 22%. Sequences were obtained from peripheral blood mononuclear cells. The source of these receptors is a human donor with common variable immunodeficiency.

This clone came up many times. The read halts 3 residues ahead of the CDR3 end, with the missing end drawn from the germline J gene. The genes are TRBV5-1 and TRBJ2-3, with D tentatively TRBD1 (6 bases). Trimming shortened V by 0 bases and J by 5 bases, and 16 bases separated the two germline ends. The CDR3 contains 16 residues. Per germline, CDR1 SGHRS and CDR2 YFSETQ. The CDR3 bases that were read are TGCGCCAGCAGCTTGGTGACAGGCCGTAGGGTAGATACG. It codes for CASSLVTGRRVDT. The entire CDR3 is CASSLVTGRRVDTQYF.

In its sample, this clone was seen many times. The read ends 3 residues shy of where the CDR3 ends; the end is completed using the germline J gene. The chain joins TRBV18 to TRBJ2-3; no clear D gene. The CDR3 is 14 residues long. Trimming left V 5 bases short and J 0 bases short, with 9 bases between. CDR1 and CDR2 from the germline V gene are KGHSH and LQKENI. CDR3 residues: CASSLSTSTDTQYF. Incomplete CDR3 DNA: TGTGCCAGCTCATTAAGCACTAGCACAGATACG.

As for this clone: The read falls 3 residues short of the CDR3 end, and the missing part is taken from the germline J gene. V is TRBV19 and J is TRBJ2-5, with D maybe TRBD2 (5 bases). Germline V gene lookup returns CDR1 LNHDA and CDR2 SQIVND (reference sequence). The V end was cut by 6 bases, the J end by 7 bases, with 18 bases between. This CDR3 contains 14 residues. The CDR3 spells CASREGPTLGTQYF. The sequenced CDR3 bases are TGTGCCAGTAGAGAGGGCCCTACATTAGGGACC.

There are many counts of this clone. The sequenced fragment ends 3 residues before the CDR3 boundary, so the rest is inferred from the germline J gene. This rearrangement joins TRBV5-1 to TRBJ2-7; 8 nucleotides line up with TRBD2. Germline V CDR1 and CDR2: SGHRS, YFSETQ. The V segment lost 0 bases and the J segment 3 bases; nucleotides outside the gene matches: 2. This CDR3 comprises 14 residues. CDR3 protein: CASSLGTSSYEQYF. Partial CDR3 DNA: TGCGCCAGCAGCTTGGGGACTAGCAGCTACGAG. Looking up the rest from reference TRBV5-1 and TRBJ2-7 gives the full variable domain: KAGVTQTPRYLIKTRGQQVTLSCSPISGHRSVSWYQQTPGQGLQFLFEYFSETQRNKGNFPGRFSGRQFSNSRSEMNVSTLELGDSALYLCASSLGTSSYEQYFGPGTRLTVT.

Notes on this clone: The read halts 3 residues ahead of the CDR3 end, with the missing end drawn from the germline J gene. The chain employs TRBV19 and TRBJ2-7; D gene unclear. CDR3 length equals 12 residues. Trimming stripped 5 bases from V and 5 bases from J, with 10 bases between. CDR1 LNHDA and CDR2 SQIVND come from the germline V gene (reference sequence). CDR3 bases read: TGTGCCAGTAGTGGAACAGTCCACGAG. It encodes CASSGTVHE. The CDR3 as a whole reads CASSGTVHEQYF.

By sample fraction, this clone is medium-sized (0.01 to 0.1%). CDR3: CASSQLTGGETEAFF. The sequenced CDR3 bases are TGCGCCAGCAGCCAATTGACAGGGGGAGAAACTGAA. This sequence joins TRBV4-1 and TRBJ1-1, with 9 nucleotides matching TRBD1. The read halts 3 residues ahead of the CDR3 end, with the missing end drawn from the germline J gene. The V segment lost 2 bases and the J segment 5 bases; nucleotides outside the gene matches: 6. CDR1 MGHRA and CDR2 YSYEKL come from the germline V gene. The CDR3 is 15 amino acids.

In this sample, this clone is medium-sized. The CDR3 is CSADAGEGTDTQYF. The part of the CDR3 DNA that was read is TGCAGTGCTGATGCGGGAGAAGGCACAGATACG. This rearrangement joins TRBV20-1 to TRBJ2-3; TRBD2 aligns across 7 bases. The sequence runs out 3 residues before the end of the CDR3; the remainder is reconstructed from the germline J gene. The trim removed 5 bases at V and 1 base at J, leaving 6 bases unmatched. This CDR3 spans 14 amino acids. CDR1 and CDR2 from the germline V gene are DFQATT and SNEGSKA (reference sequence).

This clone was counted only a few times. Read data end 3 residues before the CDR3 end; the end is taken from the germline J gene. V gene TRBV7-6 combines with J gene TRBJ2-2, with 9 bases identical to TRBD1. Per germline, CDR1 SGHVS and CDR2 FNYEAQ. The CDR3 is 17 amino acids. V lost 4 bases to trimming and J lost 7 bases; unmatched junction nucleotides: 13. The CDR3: CASSWDVQGARGGELFF. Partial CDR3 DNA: TGTGCCAGCAGCTGGGACGTACAGGGGGCGCGGGGCGGGGAG.

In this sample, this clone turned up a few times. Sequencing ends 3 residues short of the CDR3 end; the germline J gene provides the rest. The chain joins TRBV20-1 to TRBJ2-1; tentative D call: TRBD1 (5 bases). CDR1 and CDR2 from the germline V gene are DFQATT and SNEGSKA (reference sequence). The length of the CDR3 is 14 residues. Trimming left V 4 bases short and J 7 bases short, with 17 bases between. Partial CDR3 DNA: TGCAGTGCTACCAGCCCCCAGCAGGGTAATGAG. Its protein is CSATSPQQGNE. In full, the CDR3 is CSATSPQQGNEQFF.

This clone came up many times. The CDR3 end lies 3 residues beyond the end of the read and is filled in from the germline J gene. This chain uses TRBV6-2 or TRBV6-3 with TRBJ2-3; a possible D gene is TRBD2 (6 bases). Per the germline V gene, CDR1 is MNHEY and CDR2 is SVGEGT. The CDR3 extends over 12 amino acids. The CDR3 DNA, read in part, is TGTGCCAGCAGTCGCGCGGGATTTTCG. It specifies CASSRAGFS. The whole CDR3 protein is CASSRAGFSQYF.

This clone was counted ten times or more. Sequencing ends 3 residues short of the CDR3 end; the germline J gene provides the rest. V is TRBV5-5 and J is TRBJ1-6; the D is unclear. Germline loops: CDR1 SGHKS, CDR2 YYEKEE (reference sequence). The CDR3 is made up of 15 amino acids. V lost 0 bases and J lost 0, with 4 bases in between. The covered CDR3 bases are TGTGCCAGCAGCTTGGTGGCCTCCTATAATTCACCC. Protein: CASSLVASYNSP. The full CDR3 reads CASSLVASYNSPLHF.

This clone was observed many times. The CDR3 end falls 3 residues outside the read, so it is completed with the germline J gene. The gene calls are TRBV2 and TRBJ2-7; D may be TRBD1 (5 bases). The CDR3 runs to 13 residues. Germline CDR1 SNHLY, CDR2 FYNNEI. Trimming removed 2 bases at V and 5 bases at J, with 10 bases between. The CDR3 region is CASSETRVHEQYF. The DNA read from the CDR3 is TGTGCCAGCAGTGAAACCAGGGTCCACGAG.

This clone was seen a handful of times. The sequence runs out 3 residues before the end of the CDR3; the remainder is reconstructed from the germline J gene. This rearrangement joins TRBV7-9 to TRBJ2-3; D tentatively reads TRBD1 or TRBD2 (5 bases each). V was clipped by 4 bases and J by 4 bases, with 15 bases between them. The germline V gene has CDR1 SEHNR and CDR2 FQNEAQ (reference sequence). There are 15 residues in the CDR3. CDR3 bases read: TGTGCCAGCAGCTCTCGCGAGGGGAATGCAGATACG. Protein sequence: CASSSREGNADT. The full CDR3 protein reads CASSSREGNADTQYF.

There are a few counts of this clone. The CDR3 loop is CASRHTGLAGSDEQFF. CDR3 DNA (partial): TGCGCCAGCAGGCATACGGGACTAGCGGGATCAGATGAG. This rearrangement joins TRBV5-1 to TRBJ2-1; 13 positions agree with TRBD2. The read terminates 3 residues ahead of where the CDR3 ends, so the germline J gene completes it. Trimming removed 5 bases from V and 8 bases from J; junction bases left unmatched: 10. The CDR3 is 16 residues long. The V gene's germline CDR1 is SGHRS and CDR2 YFSETQ. Full variable domain (rest looked up from reference TRBV5-1 and TRBJ2-1): KAGVTQTPRYLIKTRGQQVTLSCSPISGHRSVSWYQQTPGQGLQFLFEYFSETQRNKGNFPGRFSGRQFSNSRSEMNVSTLELGDSALYLCASRHTGLAGSDEQFFGPGTRLTVL.

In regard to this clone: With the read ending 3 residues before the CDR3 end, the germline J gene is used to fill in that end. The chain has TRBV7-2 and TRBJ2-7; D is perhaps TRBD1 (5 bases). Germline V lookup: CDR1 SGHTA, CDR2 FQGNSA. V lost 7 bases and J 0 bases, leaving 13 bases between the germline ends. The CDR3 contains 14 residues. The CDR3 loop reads CASTKFRGSYEQYF. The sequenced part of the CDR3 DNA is TGTGCCAGCACCAAGTTTAGGGGCTCCTACGAG.

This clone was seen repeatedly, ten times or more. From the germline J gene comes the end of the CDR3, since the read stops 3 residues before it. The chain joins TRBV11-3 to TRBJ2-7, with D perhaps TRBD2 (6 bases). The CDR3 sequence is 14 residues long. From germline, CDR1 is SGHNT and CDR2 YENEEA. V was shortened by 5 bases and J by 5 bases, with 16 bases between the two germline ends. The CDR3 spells CASSRGSSFDEQYF. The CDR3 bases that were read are TGTGCCAGCAGCCGGGGGTCCTCCTTCGACGAG.

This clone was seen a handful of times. CDR3 region: CASGQVYEQYF. The part of the CDR3 DNA that was read is TGTGCCAGCGGACAGGTCTACGAG. V is TRBV7-9 and J is TRBJ2-7; 7 nucleotides match TRBD1. The CDR3 extends 3 residues past the end of the read, so its final part is completed from the germline J gene. This CDR3 region has 11 residues. The ends lost 8 bases at V and 3 bases at J; junction bases unmatched: 1. Germline assignment: CDR1 SEHNR and CDR2 FQNEAQ (reference sequence).

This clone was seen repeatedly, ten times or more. CDR3 sequence: CASSFPQITDTQYF. The CDR3 DNA, read in part, is TGCGCCAGCAGCTTCCCACAGATCACAGATACG. This chain joins TRBV5-1 and TRBJ2-3, with unresolved D. Read coverage stops 3 residues before the CDR3 terminus; the germline J gene supplies the remainder. V was pared by 2 bases and J by 2 bases, with 9 bases between. The length of the CDR3 is 14 residues. The V gene's germline CDR1 is SGHRS and CDR2 YFSETQ.

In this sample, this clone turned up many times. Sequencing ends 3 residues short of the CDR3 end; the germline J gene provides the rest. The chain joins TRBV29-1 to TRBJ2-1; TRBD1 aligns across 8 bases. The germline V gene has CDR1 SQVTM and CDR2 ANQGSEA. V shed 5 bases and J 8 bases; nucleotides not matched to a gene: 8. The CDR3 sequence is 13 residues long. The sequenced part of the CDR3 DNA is TGCAGCGTTCGGCAGGGGGCGCGGTATGAG. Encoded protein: CSVRQGARYE. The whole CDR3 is CSVRQGARYEQFF.

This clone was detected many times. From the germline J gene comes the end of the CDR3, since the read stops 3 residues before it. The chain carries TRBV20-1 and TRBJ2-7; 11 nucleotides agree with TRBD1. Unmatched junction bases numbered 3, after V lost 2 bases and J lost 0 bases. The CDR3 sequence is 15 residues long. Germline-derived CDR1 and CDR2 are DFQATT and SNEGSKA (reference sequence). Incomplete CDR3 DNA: TGCAGTGCTAGAACCGGGACAGGGGGCTCCTACGAG. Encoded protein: CSARTGTGGSYE. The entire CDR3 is CSARTGTGGSYEQYF.

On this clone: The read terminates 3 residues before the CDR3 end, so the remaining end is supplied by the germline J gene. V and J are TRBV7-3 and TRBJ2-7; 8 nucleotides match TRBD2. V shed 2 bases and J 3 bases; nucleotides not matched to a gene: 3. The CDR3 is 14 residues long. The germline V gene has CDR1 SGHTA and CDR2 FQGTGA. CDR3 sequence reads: CASSLESGGYEQYF. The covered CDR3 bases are TGTGCCAGCAGCTTAGAGAGCGGGGGCTACGAG.

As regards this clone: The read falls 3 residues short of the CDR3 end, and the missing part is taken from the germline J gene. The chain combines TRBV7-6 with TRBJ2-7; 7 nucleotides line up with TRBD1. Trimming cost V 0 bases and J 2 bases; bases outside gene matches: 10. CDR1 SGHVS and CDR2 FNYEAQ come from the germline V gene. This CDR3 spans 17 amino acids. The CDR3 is CASSLAEDRDRTYEQYF. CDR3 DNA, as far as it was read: TGTGCCAGCAGCTTAGCGGAAGACAGGGATCGGACCTACGAG.

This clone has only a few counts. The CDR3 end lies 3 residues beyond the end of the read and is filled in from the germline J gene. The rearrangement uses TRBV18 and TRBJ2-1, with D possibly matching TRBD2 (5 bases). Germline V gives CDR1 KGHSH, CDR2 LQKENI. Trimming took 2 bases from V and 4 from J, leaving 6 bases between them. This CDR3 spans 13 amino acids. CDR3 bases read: TGTGCCAGCTCACCAAGAGGGTACAATGAG. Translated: CASSPRGYNE. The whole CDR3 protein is CASSPRGYNEQFF.

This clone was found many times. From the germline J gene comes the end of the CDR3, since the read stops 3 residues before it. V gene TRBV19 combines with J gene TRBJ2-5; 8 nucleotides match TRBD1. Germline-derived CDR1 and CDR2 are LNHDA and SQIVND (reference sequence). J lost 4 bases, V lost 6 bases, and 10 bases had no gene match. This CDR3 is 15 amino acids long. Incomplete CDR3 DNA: TGTGCCAGTAGAGCCTCGACAGGGGCCCTAGAGACC. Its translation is CASRASTGALET. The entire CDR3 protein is CASRASTGALETQYF.

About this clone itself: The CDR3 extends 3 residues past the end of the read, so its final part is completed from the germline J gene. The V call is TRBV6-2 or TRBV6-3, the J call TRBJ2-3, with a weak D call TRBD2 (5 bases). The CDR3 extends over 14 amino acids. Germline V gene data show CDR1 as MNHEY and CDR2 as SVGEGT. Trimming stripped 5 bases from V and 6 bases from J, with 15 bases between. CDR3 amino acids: CASSTRVRPDTQYF. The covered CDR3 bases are TGTGCCAGCAGTACTAGGGTCCGCCCGGATACG.

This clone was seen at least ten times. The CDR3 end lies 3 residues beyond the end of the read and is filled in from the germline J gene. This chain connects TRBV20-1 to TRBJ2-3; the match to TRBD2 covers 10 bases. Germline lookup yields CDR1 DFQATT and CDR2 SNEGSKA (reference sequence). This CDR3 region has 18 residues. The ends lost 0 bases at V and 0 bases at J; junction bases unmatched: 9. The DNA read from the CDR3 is TGCAGTGCTAGAGATCGGGGACTAGCGTTATCTAGCACAGATACG. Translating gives CSARDRGLALSSTDT. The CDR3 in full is CSARDRGLALSSTDTQYF.

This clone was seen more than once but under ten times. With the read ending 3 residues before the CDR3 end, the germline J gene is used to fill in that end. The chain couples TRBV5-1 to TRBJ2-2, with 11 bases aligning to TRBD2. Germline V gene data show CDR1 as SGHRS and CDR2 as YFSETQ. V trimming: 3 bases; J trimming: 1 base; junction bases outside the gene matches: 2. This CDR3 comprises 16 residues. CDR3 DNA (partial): TGCGCCAGCAGCTCTCTAGCGGGAGGGAACACCGGGGAG. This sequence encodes CASSSLAGGNTGE. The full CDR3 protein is CASSSLAGGNTGELFF.

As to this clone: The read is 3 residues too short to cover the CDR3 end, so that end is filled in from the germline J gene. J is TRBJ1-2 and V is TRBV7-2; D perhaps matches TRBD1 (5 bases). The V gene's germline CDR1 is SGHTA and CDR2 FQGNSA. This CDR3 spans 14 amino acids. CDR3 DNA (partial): TGTGCCAGCAGCTCCCGCCCAGGGTCCGAGGGC. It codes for CASSSRPGSEG. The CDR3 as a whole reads CASSSRPGSEGYTF. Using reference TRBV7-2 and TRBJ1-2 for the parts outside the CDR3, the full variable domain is GAGVSQSPSNKVTEKGKDVELRCDPISGHTALYWYRQSLGQGLEFLIYFQGNSAPDKSGLPSDRFSAERTGGSVSTLTIQRTQQEDSAVYLCASSSRPGSEGYTFGSGTRLTVV.

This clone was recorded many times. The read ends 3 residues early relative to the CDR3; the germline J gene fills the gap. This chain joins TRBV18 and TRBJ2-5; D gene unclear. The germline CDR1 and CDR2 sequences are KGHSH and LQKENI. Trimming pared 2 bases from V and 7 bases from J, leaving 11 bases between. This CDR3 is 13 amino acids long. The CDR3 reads CASSPEQRGTQYF. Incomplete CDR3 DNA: TGTGCCAGCTCACCAGAGCAGCGTGGGACC.

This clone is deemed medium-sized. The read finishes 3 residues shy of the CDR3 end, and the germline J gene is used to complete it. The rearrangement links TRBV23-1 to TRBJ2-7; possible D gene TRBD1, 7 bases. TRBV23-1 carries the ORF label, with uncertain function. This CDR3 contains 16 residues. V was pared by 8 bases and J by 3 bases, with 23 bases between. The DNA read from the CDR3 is TGCGCCAGCTCAGACAGGGATCGGTCTAGCGACTACGAG. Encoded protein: CASSDRDRSSDYE. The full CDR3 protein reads CASSDRDRSSDYEQYF.